What follows are 32 T cell receptor beta chains derived from one specimen sequenced in a study of T cell responses to AZD1222 COVID-19 vaccine. Only in-frame clones appear in the TCRdb table, and some are missing; sequencing was by immunoSEQ multiplex PCR. This sample has about 130,000 clones, with around 87% found just once. This specimen consisted of peripheral blood, obtained on day 0 of AZD1222 vaccination. The receptors come from an adult in good health.

The chain recombines TRBV21-1 with TRBJ2-7; whether TRBD1, the table's D call, matches the DNA was not checked. TRBV21-1 counts as a pseudogene. The CDR3 is made up of 14 amino acids. This CDR3 is CASSPWGLFYEQYF. The CDR3 DNA reads as TGTGCCAGCAGCCCCTGGGGGCTCTTCTACGAGCAGTACTTC.

The chain combines TRBV10-3 with TRBJ1-2; 8 nucleotides line up with TRBD1. The V segment lost 3 bases and the J segment 4 bases; nucleotides outside the gene matches: 1. CDR3 size: 13 residues. Germline assignment: CDR1 ENHRY and CDR2 SYGVKD. The CDR3 spells CAISDDRGYGYTF. CDR3 bases: TGTGCCATCAGTGACGACAGGGGCTATGGCTACACCTTC.

The J gene is TRBJ2-1, the V gene TRBV6-6; possibly TRBD1 for D (6 bases). CDR3 length: 16 residues. Trimming shortened V by 0 bases and J by 0 bases, and 9 bases separated the two germline ends. CDR1 is MNHNY, CDR2 SVGAGI, per germline (reference sequence). The CDR3 region has the DNA TGTGCCAGCAGTTACTCGGGGGCCGGCTCCTACAATGAGCAGTTCTTC. Its translation is CASSYSGAGSYNEQFF.

This clone appeared a single time. The chain has TRBV5-5 and TRBJ1-1; 7 nucleotides agree with TRBD1. The CDR3 length is 15 residues. Trimming cost V 5 bases and J 5 bases; bases outside gene matches: 12. Germline CDR1 is SGHKS and CDR2 is YYEKEE (reference sequence). CDR3 DNA: TGTGCCAGCAGTCGCGAGACAGGGTCTTGGACTGAAGCTTTCTTT. Translating gives CASSRETGSWTEAFF.

The J gene is TRBJ1-1, the V gene TRBV5-5; maybe TRBD1 (6 bases). Trimming removed 2 bases at V and 3 bases at J, with 11 bases between. Germline lookup yields CDR1 SGHKS and CDR2 YYEKEE (reference sequence). This CDR3 is 14 amino acids long. CDR3 residues: CASSFGGRDTEAFF. The CDR3 coding sequence is TGTGCCAGCAGCTTTGGGGGGCGAGACACTGAAGCTTTCTTT.

The gene calls are TRBV9 and TRBJ2-1, with 14 bases lining up with TRBD2. The trim removed 2 bases at V and 0 bases at J, leaving 4 bases unmatched. Germline V gives CDR1 SGDLS, CDR2 YYNGEE. CDR3 length equals 18 residues. In DNA form, the CDR3 reads TGTGCCAGCAGCGTCAGGACTAGCGGGAGGTACTCCTACAATGAGCAGTTCTTC. This sequence encodes CASSVRTSGRYSYNEQFF.

This chain uses TRBV21-1 with TRBJ2-4. TRBV21-1 is a pseudogene segment. The CDR3 is 20 amino acids. CDR3 protein: CASSNRIGPHAPIAKNIQYF. For the CDR3, the DNA is TGTGCCAGCAGCAACAGGATAGGGCCGCATGCGCCTATAGCCAAAAACATTCAGTACTTC.

The CDR3 protein is CASSLNLGLAGVNEQFF. DNA of the CDR3: TGTGCCAGCAGCTTAAACCTCGGACTAGCGGGAGTCAATGAGCAGTTCTTC. The chain has TRBV7-3 and TRBJ2-1; 13 bases are a match to TRBD2. Trimming removed 1 base from V and 6 bases from J; junction bases left unmatched: 6. CDR3 length: 17 residues. Per germline, CDR1 SGHTA and CDR2 FQGTGA.

In the case of this clone: Other nucleotide sequences in the sample specify the same CDR3. This chain joins TRBV7-8 and TRBJ2-2; 9 nucleotides match TRBD1. From germline, CDR1 is SGHVS and CDR2 FQNEAQ. The V gene end was trimmed by 5 bases and the J gene end by 6 bases; junction bases not matched to a gene: 4. The CDR3 spans 14 residues. The CDR3 DNA reads TGTGCCAGCAGCCCCAGGGACAGGGCCGGGGAGCTGTTTTTT. Protein sequence: CASSPRDRAGELFF.

The chain uses TRBV30 and TRBJ1-5, with TRBD1 matching over 7 bases. This CDR3 has 13 amino acids. Unmatched junction bases numbered 7, after V lost 5 bases and J lost 6 bases. CDR1 and CDR2 (germline): GTSNPN, SVGIG (reference sequence). As DNA, the CDR3 is TGTGCCTGGGGTAGACAGGGAACTCAGCCCCAGCATTTT. It specifies CAWGRQGTQPQHF.

This rearrangement joins TRBV29-1 to TRBJ1-2; D is ambiguous. The CDR3 loop spans 11 amino acids. The V and J ends lost 7 bases and 6 bases respectively, with 12 bases between them. Germline values: CDR1 SQVTM, CDR2 ANQGSEA. CDR3 DNA sequence: TGCAGCGAAAATACTGGGGATGGCTACACCTTC. It specifies CSENTGDGYTF.

The chain is built from TRBV19 and TRBJ1-4; D gene uncertain. Germline V gene data show CDR1 as LNHDA and CDR2 as SQIVND (reference sequence). The V gene lost 3 bases and the J gene lost 4 bases, with 12 bases spanning the gap. The CDR3 length is 15 residues. The CDR3 sequence: CASSMSTAGNEKLFF. The DNA for the CDR3 is TGTGCCAGTAGTATGTCGACGGCGGGTAATGAAAAACTGTTTTTT.

The chain recombines TRBV5-4 with TRBJ1-5; 7 bases are shared with TRBD1. The CDR3 extends over 14 amino acids. Losses at the gene ends were 10 bases for V and 4 bases for J; bases not matched to a gene: 11. CDR1 SGHNT and CDR2 YYREEE come from the germline V gene (reference sequence). DNA for the CDR3: TGTGCCGGAAGCGAACAGGGGAGTAATCAGCCCCAGCATTTT. This sequence encodes CAGSEQGSNQPQHF.

This clone appeared a single time. The genes are TRBV5-1 and TRBJ2-3; D is perhaps TRBD1 (6 bases). The V end was cut by 0 bases, the J end by 0 bases, with 17 bases between. From germline, CDR1 is SGHRS and CDR2 YFSETQ. CDR3 size: 18 residues. CDR3 amino acids: CASSLDHSTGPSTDTQYF. The CDR3, as DNA: TGCGCCAGCAGCTTGGACCATTCGACAGGTCCTAGCACAGATACGCAGTATTTT.

The chain joins TRBV18 to TRBJ1-5, with 8 nucleotides matching TRBD1. Looked up from germline, CDR1 is KGHSH and CDR2 is LQKENI. The CDR3 loop spans 15 amino acids. The trim removed 3 bases at V and 5 bases at J, leaving 6 bases unmatched. CDR3 residues: CASSPTGVSYQPQHF. The CDR3, as DNA: TGTGCCAGCTCACCGACAGGGGTCTCTTATCAGCCCCAGCATTTT.

For this clone: An end of the junction differs from the germline gene, which may be a read error. This chain uses TRBV18 with TRBJ1-4, with TRBD1 identical over 7 bases. This CDR3 has 15 amino acids. The germline V gene encodes CDR1 KGHSH and CDR2 LQKENI. CDR3: CASSPPGQRNEKLFF. CDR3 nucleotide sequence: TGTGCCAGCTCGCCACCGGGACAGCGGAATGAAAAACTGTTTTTT.

The chain uses TRBV20-1 and TRBJ2-7; the D gene is possibly TRBD1 (6 bases). Trimming shortened V by 5 bases and J by 6 bases, and 11 bases separated the two germline ends. Germline V gene lookup returns CDR1 DFQATT and CDR2 SNEGSKA (reference sequence). The CDR3 totals 11 residues. The CDR3 DNA is TGCAGTGCTTTACAGGGTAGCGAGCAGTACTTC. Residues: CSALQGSEQYF.

This chain joins TRBV3-1 (or the pseudogene TRBV3-2) and TRBJ1-3; D remains unclear. CDR3 length: 16 residues. Trimming stripped 0 bases from V and 4 bases from J, with 13 bases between. CDR1 is LGHDT, CDR2 YNNKEL, per germline (reference sequence). The CDR3, as DNA: TGTGCCAGCAGCCAAGATAAGCGGCCCGAAGGAAACACCATATATTTT. Residues: CASSQDKRPEGNTIYF.

The chain recombines TRBV24-1 with TRBJ1-3; 8 bases align to TRBD1. The V gene's germline CDR1 is KGHDR and CDR2 SFDVKD. The CDR3 is made up of 15 amino acids. J was trimmed by 2 bases and V by 3 bases; bases with no gene match: 2. The CDR3 protein is CATSDNRGTGNTIYF. The CDR3 DNA is TGTGCCACCAGTGATAACAGGGGGACTGGAAACACCATATATTTT.

J is TRBJ2-2 and V is TRBV19; TRBD1 or TRBD2 may be the D gene (6 bases each). The length of the CDR3 is 14 residues. Per the germline V gene, CDR1 is LNHDA and CDR2 is SQIVND (reference sequence). The V end was cut by 7 bases, the J end by 13 bases, with 22 bases between. The CDR3 nucleotides are TGTGCCAGTACCCCTGGGGGGCAGGGGAGTGTGCTGTTTTTT. Translated: CASTPGGQGSVLFF. The full variable domain, its missing parts supplied by reference TRBV19 and TRBJ2-2, is DGGITQSPKYLFRKEGQNVTLSCEQNLNHDAMYWYRQDPGQGLRLIYYSQIVNDFQKGDIAEGYSVSREKKESFPLTVTSAQKNPTAFYLCASTPGGQGSVLFFGEGSRLTVL.

By its share, this clone is large. The genes are TRBV30 and TRBJ1-5; D uncertain. The germline gives CDR1 GTSNPN, CDR2 SVGIG (reference sequence). The CDR3 is made up of 14 amino acids. V was clipped by 1 base and J by 5 bases, with 12 bases between them. CDR3 DNA: TGTGCCTGGAGTGGGGGATTTGGGCATCAGCCCCAGCATTTT. Amino acid sequence: CAWSGGFGHQPQHF.

The sample holds one count of this clone. The chain recombines TRBV20-1 with TRBJ1-1; D remains ambiguous. Germline loops: CDR1 DFQATT, CDR2 SNEGSKA (reference sequence). Trimming pared 6 bases from V and 8 bases from J, leaving 13 bases between. The CDR3 has 11 amino acids. CDR3 nucleotide sequence: TGCAGTGCCGGAAACCCTAAAGAAGCTTTCTTT. This codes for CSAGNPKEAFF.

The CDR3 loop reads CASSESGTGNEKLFF. In DNA, the CDR3 is TGTGCCAGCAGTGAATCCGGGACAGGGAATGAAAAACTGTTTTTT. J is TRBJ1-4 and V is TRBV25-1, with 9 bases matching TRBD1. The CDR3 consists of 15 residues. With 1 base clipped from V and 5 bases from J, the junction kept 2 bases outside the gene matches. The germline CDR1 and CDR2 sequences are MGHDK and SYGVNS.

V gene TRBV28 combines with J gene TRBJ1-2; D is undetermined. Germline assignment: CDR1 MDHEN and CDR2 SYDVKM. The CDR3 has 14 amino acids. The V gene lost 3 bases and the J gene lost 2 bases, with 10 bases spanning the gap. In nucleotides, the CDR3 is TGTGCCAGCAGTTTGATCCAGAAGAACTATGGCTACACCTTC. Amino acids: CASSLIQKNYGYTF.

The chain couples TRBV7-9 to TRBJ2-3; 8 bases match TRBD2. CDR1 is SEHNR and CDR2 is FQNEAQ in the germline V gene (reference sequence). The CDR3 loop spans 15 amino acids. The V and J ends lost 3 bases and 0 bases, in that order; junction bases with no gene match: 2. The CDR3 is CASSFSGGSTDTQYF. CDR3 nucleotides: TGTGCCAGCAGCTTCAGCGGGGGTAGCACAGATACGCAGTATTTT.

The V call is TRBV20-1, the J call TRBJ2-7, with 7 bases that match TRBD2. With 3 bases clipped from V and 3 bases from J, the junction kept 8 bases outside the gene matches. This CDR3 has 14 amino acids. The V gene's germline CDR1 is DFQATT and CDR2 SNEGSKA (reference sequence). The CDR3 sequence is CSASRGDPGYEQYF. CDR3 DNA sequence: TGCAGTGCTAGTCGGGGGGACCCTGGCTACGAGCAGTACTTC.

This chain uses TRBV9 with TRBJ1-2; 9 bases line up with TRBD1. There are 15 residues in the CDR3. CDR1 is SGDLS and CDR2 is YYNGEE in the germline V gene. V lost 0 bases and J lost 4; bases outside the gene matches: 4. The CDR3 sequence is CASSVERDRVYGYTF. For the CDR3, the DNA is TGTGCCAGCAGCGTAGAGAGGGACAGGGTCTATGGCTACACCTTC.

The chain employs TRBV9 and TRBJ2-5; 8 bases fit TRBD2. Trimming removed 2 bases from V and 1 base from J; junction bases left unmatched: 7. The germline gives CDR1 SGDLS, CDR2 YYNGEE. The CDR3 runs 16 residues. CDR3: CASSVGTSGRQETQYF. The CDR3 DNA follows: TGTGCCAGCAGCGTCGGCACTAGCGGACGCCAAGAGACCCAGTACTTC.

V usage is TRBV5-1 and J usage is TRBJ2-3, with D maybe TRBD1 (5 bases). The CDR3 is 14 amino acids. V gave up 7 bases and J gave up 2 bases, with 14 bases separating them. Germline loops: CDR1 SGHRS, CDR2 YFSETQ. CDR3 residues: CASRQQSSTDTQYF. The CDR3 DNA reads as TGCGCCAGCCGACAGCAGTCATCCACAGATACGCAGTATTTT.

The V gene is TRBV7-9, the J gene TRBJ1-1; unclear D gene. This CDR3 has 14 residues. V shed 0 bases and J shed 4 bases, with 9 bases lying between them. Germline CDR1 is SEHNR and CDR2 is FQNEAQ (reference sequence). The CDR3 nucleotides are TGTGCCAGCAGCTTAGCGGGAGGGAGCACTGAAGCTTTCTTT. This sequence encodes CASSLAGGSTEAFF.

This chain joins TRBV9 and TRBJ2-6; perhaps D is TRBD1 or TRBD2 (5 bases each). This CDR3 contains 15 residues. Trimming took off 2 bases at V and 4 bases at J, with 10 bases between the two ends. CDR1 is SGDLS, CDR2 YYNGEE, per germline. This CDR3 is CASSVSGTGANVLTF. The CDR3 DNA sequence: TGTGCCAGCAGCGTCTCAGGGACCGGGGCCAACGTCCTGACTTTC.

This chain links TRBV5-5 with TRBJ2-7; unclear D gene. V was shortened by 0 bases and J by 2 bases, with 12 bases between the two germline ends. The germline gives CDR1 SGHKS, CDR2 YYEKEE (reference sequence). This CDR3 is built from 15 residues. CDR3 DNA: TGTGCCAGCAGCTTGGAATTGGTAGTCACCTACGAGCAGTACTTC. This translates into CASSLELVVTYEQYF.